This entry features one T cell receptor (beta chain) sequence. Its antigen is still unknown. The sample comes from a study of T cell responses to AZD1222 COVID-19 vaccine. Study results and limitations: The donors showed a predominance of white British ancestry and of females, with possible underestimation of clonal diversity.

The CDR3 has 17 amino acids. Profiled with immunoSEQ multiplex PCR; TCRdb holds only in-frame clones, not every one. The repertoire holds over 75,000 clones, about 92% seen once, with about 2% in the top ten. The receptor's source is an adult in good health. The specimen comprised peripheral blood, sampled on day 0 of AZD1222 vaccination. The chain uses TRBV1 and TRBJ2-2. TRBV1 is annotated as a pseudogene. CDR3 region: CTSSLTRGTANTGELFF. The CDR3 DNA reads as TGCACCAGCAGCCTCACGAGGGGTACCGCGAACACCGGGGAGCTGTTTTTT.